This TCR beta chain was sequenced during a study of PD-L1 blockade in urothelial cancer (TCRdb year 2017). Notes on the research overall: All patients started therapy around 2014 and received atezolizumab 1,200 mg intravenously every 3 weeks. An exploratory multi-omic analysis was conducted of the somatic, immune and clinical correlates of response to PD-L1 blockade with atezolizumab in urothelial cancer. About 85% of the roughly 30 patients were males with bladder-origin urothelial cancer, and about 65% of the roughly 30 reported a prior smoking history. Several patients achieved durable clinical benefit and fewer than 25 did not. Twenty-nine patients had pretreatment blood TCR-seq, about 24 had at least one posttreatment blood collection, and about 24 had tumor TCR-seq. Whole exome sequencing and RNA sequencing of pretreatment tumors were performed alongside TCR sequencing in the same patients. Blood samples were analyzed 3 weeks after the start of treatment (second dose) and 6 weeks after the start of treatment. Blood samples gave median yields of around 150,000 T cells and 82,636 unique TCRs, along with a median clonality of about 0.084. Pretreatment tumor samples, along with matched peripheral blood collected serially before and after atezolizumab treatment, underwent TCR sequencing. Patients had an ECOG performance status of 0 or 1 and had received between 0 and 3 prior chemotherapy regimens. Progression-free survival longer than 6 months counted as durable clinical benefit, and TCR features were additionally tested against both progression-free and overall survival. Summary of the overall study and its limitations: A pretreatment peripheral blood TCR clonality below the median was linked to improved progression-free and overall survival. Small sample size (n ≈ 29) and many exploratory analyses mean the results are intended to be hypothesis-generating. Patients with durable benefit showed greater expansion of tumor-associated TCR clones in peripheral blood 3 weeks after starting treatment (n of about 20, p = 0.022).

Compared with germline, V lacks 4 bases and J lacks 3 bases; bases without a gene match: 7. CDR1 and CDR2 are read off the germline V gene as SGHRS and YFSETQ. From the cysteine up to the phenylalanine, the CDR3 has a length of 16 residues. The read is trimmed to its CDR3 DNA, 48 bases read in frame from base 1. To estimate absolute template abundance from read counts, synthetic TCR analog templates were spiked into each PCR. The immunoSEQ assay used bias-controlled V and J gene primers to amplify TCRbeta CDR3 regions from genomic DNA. Sequencing of rearranged TCRbeta segments was done at approximately 20X coverage. The source study handled its data this way. Sequencing errors were corrected by clustering, and CDR3s were annotated against IMGT so that V, D and J genes could be assigned. Downstream analyses used only productive TCRbeta rearrangements and left out out-of-frame or stop-codon sequences. Clonality was calculated as one minus the Shannon entropy normalized by the log of the number of unique productive sequences. Clones differing between time points or between blood and tumor were identified by Fisher's exact test with Benjamini-Hochberg correction at adjusted p below 0.01. Entries here come from immuneACCESS through TCRdb and include only in-frame sequences with V and J called. Some clones fail to appear in such tables; in the studies checked, an unresolved V gene covers under half of the shortfall, and the cause of the remainder is unknown. D and trimming come from the DNA, and the V and J calls and clone size come from that table. Within this sample are about 74,000 clones, with 84% of them counted one time only. The ten largest account for roughly 4.5% of the sample.

The cohort comprised 29 patients with locally advanced or metastatic urothelial carcinoma treated at Memorial Sloan Kettering on a trial protocol. Peripheral blood mononuclear cells were collected pretreatment and during treatment, at between 1 and 8 total time points per patient. The Qiagen DNeasy Blood extraction kit was used to purify genomic DNA from total PBMCs and tumor samples. PBMCs were collected pretreatment and during treatment, and were isolated and stored as previously described. Comment on this clone: Its recognized antigen is unknown. No base quality values were provided; no much bigger clone lies one nucleotide off.

Here the sequenced sample was PBMCs, taken around atezolizumab (anti-PD-L1) treatment. The TCR originated in a man aged 70-80 years with urothelial cancer. The chain is encoded by TRBV5-1 joined to TRBJ2-3; TRBD1 fits 11 bases in the junction. The CDR3 here reads CASSAGTGGSTDTQYF. The DNA sequence is as follows: TGCGCCAGCAGCGCGGGGACAGGGGGTAGTACAGATACGCAGTATTTT.